Listed below are T cell receptor beta chains from one sample, sequenced in a study of cytomegalovirus exposure and HLA in healthy donors. Profiling relied on immunoSEQ multiplex PCR, and the TCRdb table lists in-frame clones only, not all of them. Of approximately 200,000 clones listed, around three quarters are singletons. Material: PBMCs. These receptors were collected from a woman in her twenties or thirties in good health and CMV-seropositive. Both conserved end residues are trimmed from each CDR3.

v_call: TRBV10-3; cdr3_aa: AISESQGGTEAF
v_call: TRBV5-6; cdr3_aa: ASRRRAPNEKLF
v_call: TRBV4-3; cdr3_aa: ASSQEDRVSADTQY
v_call: TRBV11-2; cdr3_aa: ASSSMLAGLNEQF
v_call: TRBV5-1; cdr3_aa: ASSVQGATNEKLF
v_call: TRBV5-6; cdr3_aa: ASSMTGYEQY
v_call: TRBV4-1; cdr3_aa: ASSQTQGGLAGGQETQY
v_call: TRBV6-6; cdr3_aa: ASSPGQVYGYT
v_call: TRBV6-5; cdr3_aa: ASSFTDRDYGYT
v_call: TRBV5-6; cdr3_aa: ASSLPGTGVSYEQY
v_call: TRBV7-8; cdr3_aa: ASSPRGQGGPGANVLT
v_call: TRBV5-1; cdr3_aa: ASSNQGAWEEKLF
v_call: TRBV10-2; cdr3_aa: ASSESDLGSGYGYT
v_call: TRBV5-5; cdr3_aa: ASSLAPINTGELF
v_call: TRBV27; cdr3_aa: ASSLSASGLYEQY
v_call: TRBV4-1; cdr3_aa: ASSQVDREQY
v_call: TRBV30; cdr3_aa: AWSPPRIQRGYGYT
v_call: TRBV6-5; cdr3_aa: ASSLDRADTQY
v_call: TRBV2; cdr3_aa: ASSEDITAGLNEQF
v_call: TRBV15; cdr3_aa: ATSREQGASEKLF
v_call: TRBV11-2; cdr3_aa: ASTSIDRPLLYEQY
v_call: TRBV19; cdr3_aa: ASSGTGSQPQH
v_call: TRBV29-1; cdr3_aa: SVLQLGGAGELF
v_call: TRBV30; cdr3_aa: AWIQGKGNTIY
v_call: TRBV6-5; cdr3_aa: ASSYTTGDNQPQH
v_call: TRBV11-2; cdr3_aa: ASSLRLGSYNEQF
v_call: TRBV28; cdr3_aa: ASSFSTGGYEQY
v_call: TRBV2; cdr3_aa: ASIRQGISYEQY
v_call: TRBV5-5; cdr3_aa: ASTDPGGGIHEQY
v_call: TRBV6-5; cdr3_aa: ASNEGRGGTDTQY
v_call: TRBV7-9; cdr3_aa: ASSSTKEQGRGYT
v_call: TRBV10-2; cdr3_aa: ASTWTESSYEQY
v_call: TRBV7-9; cdr3_aa: ASSLRQGFGYT
v_call: TRBV2; cdr3_aa: ASRGAGRSNFEAF
v_call: TRBV5-1; cdr3_aa: ASSPGQWGLEQY
v_call: TRBV5-6; cdr3_aa: ASSLGVGQGSSYNSPLH
v_call: TRBV7-8; cdr3_aa: ASTLGASERNEQF
v_call: TRBV27; cdr3_aa: ASSVTGDPNQPQH
v_call: TRBV7-2; cdr3_aa: ASSLGTGITNIQY
v_call: TRBV6-5; cdr3_aa: ASRHPGGRYEQY
v_call: TRBV30; cdr3_aa: AWSALAGTVAF
v_call: TRBV5-5; cdr3_aa: ASSLDGGGTDTQY
v_call: TRBV5-1; cdr3_aa: ASSLSGYAYGYT
v_call: TRBV7-2; cdr3_aa: ASSLSRDTFLGAF
v_call: TRBV27; cdr3_aa: ASSLSRQGWYGYT
v_call: TRBV4-3; cdr3_aa: ASSQDGTGLRGEAF
v_call: TRBV15; cdr3_aa: ATSRGGGEDTQY
v_call: TRBV11-3; cdr3_aa: ASSLGQVTDTQY